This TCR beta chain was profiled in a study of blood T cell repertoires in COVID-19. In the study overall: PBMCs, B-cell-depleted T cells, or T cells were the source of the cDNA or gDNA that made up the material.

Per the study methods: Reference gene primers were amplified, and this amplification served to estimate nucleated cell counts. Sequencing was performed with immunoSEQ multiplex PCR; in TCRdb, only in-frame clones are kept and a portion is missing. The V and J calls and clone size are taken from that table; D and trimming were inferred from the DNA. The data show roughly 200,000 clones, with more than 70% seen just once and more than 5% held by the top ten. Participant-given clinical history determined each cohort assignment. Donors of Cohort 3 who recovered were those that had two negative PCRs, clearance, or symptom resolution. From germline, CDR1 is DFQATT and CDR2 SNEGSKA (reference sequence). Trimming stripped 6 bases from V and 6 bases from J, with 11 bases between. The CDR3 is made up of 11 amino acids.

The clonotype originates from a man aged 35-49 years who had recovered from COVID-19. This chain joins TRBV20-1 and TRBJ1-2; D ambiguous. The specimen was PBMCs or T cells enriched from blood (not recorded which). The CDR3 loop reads CSAFLGDGYTF. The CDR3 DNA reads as TGCAGTGCGTTTTTGGGAGATGGCTACACCTTC.